Sequencing of this TCR beta chain was carried out in a study of shared clonotypes between healthy human individuals. Study-wide findings and caveats: A few donors showed sharing of approximately 5% of naive CD4 clonotypes. Among the subsets, naive ones generally showed larger estimated richness than memory ones.

TCRdb's copy holds only in-frame clones and misses some; the assay was immunoSEQ multiplex PCR. Of about 2 million clones in the sample, approximately 94% were seen once. As for this clone: The antigen is undetermined. The junction does not match germline at one end; this may be a read error.

Selected positively for CCR7 and CD45RO-negative, naive CD8 cells excluded terminally differentiated effector memory CD45RA+ cells. Donors comprised only Caucasian adults living in Nashville, Tennessee. CDR1 SSHAT and CDR2 FNYEAQ come from the germline V gene (reference sequence). This CDR3 has 15 amino acids. Sample: naive CD8+ T cells sorted from blood. V is TRBV7-7 and J is TRBJ2-3; the match to TRBD2 covers 11 bases. This TCR came from a man between 18 and 29 years old in good health. CDR3 protein: CASSLAGGSGDTQYF. The CDR3 nucleotides are TGTGCTAGCAGCTTAGCGGGGGGGTCCGGAGATACGCAGTATTTT.